The T cell receptor (beta chain) under discussion was sequenced for a study of cytomegalovirus exposure and HLA in healthy donors. Study-wide results and limits: Data from an earlier analysis indicated that most TCR beta V segments were productive either about 90% or about 30% of the time.

In the case of this clone: The antigen is not known.

Trimming cost V 9 bases and J 5 bases, with 16 bases left between them. Germline V gene sequence: CDR1 ENHRY, CDR2 SYGVKD. The CDR3 extends over 14 amino acids. As for the donors, each was a healthy bone marrow donor. Use of 60 Vbeta and 13 Jbeta primers characterized the PCR. Profiled with immunoSEQ multiplex PCR; TCRdb holds only in-frame clones, not every one. The table records fewer than 200,000 clones, more than 70% of them present only once. Sequenced sample: PBMCs. The chain couples TRBV10-3 to TRBJ1-4; maybe TRBD1 (5 bases). The TCR was taken from a man aged 40-49 years in good health and CMV-seropositive. The CDR3 loop reads CAMGGGQQNEKLFF. The CDR3 DNA reads as TGTGCCATGGGGGGGGGTCAGCAAAATGAAAAACTGTTTTTT.